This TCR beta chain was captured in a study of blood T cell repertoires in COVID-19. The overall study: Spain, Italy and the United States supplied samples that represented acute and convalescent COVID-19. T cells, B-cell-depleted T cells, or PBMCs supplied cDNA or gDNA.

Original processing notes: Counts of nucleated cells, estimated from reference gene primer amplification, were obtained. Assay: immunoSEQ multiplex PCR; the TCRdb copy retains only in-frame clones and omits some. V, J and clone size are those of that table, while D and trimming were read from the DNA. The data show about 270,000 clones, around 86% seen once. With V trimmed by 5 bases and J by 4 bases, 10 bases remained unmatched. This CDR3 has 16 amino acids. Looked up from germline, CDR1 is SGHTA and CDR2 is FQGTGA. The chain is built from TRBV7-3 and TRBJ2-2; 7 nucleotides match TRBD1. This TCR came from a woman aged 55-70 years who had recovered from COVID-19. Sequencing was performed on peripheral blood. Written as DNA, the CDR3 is TGTGCCAGCAGCCCGACAGGGACGGGTTCCACCGGGGAGCTGTTTTTT. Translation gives CASSPTGTGSTGELFF.